The following is a T cell receptor (beta chain) sequence with its context. V lost 3 bases, J lost 4 bases, and 13 bases lay in between. Germline-derived CDR1 and CDR2 are ENHRY and SYGVKD. CDR3 length: 15 residues. The data stem from a study of blood T cell repertoires in COVID-19. Resolution of symptoms, clearance, or two negative PCRs was present in recovered Cohort 3 donors. Measured with immunoSEQ multiplex PCR; TCRdb has only the in-frame clones, and not every one. The data hold 150,000 to 250,000 clones, with around 82% observed a single time. V gene TRBV10-3 combines with J gene TRBJ1-3; the D is unclear. This TCR was sampled from a man in his forties or fifties who had recovered from COVID-19. Input material: PBMCs or T cells enriched from blood (not recorded which). CDR3 residues: CAISDSSVWGNTIYF. The CDR3 DNA reads TGTGCCATCAGTGATTCCTCGGTATGGGGAAACACCATATATTTT.